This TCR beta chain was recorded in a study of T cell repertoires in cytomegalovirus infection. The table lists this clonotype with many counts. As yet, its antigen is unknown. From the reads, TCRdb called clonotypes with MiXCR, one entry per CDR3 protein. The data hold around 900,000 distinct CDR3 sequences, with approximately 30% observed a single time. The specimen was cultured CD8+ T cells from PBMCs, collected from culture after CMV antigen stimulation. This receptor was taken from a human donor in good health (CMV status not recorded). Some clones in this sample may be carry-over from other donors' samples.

The CDR3 protein is CASSSAQDPQETQYF. The CDR3 DNA sequence: TGTGCCAGCAGCTCCGCACAGGATCCCCAAGAGACCCAGTACTTC. This chain connects TRBV7-9 to TRBJ2-5; D is perhaps TRBD1 (5 bases). V was cut by 4 bases and J by 1 base, with 13 bases left in between. CDR3 length: 15 residues. CDR1 is SEHNR and CDR2 is FQNEAQ in the germline V gene (reference sequence). Supplemented by reference TRBV7-9 and TRBJ2-5, the full variable domain reads DTGVSQNPRHKITKRGQNVTFRCDPISEHNRLYWYRQTLGQGPEFLTYFQNEAQLEKSRLLSDRFSAERPKGSFSTLEIQRTEQGDSAMYLCASSSAQDPQETQYFGPGTRLLVL.